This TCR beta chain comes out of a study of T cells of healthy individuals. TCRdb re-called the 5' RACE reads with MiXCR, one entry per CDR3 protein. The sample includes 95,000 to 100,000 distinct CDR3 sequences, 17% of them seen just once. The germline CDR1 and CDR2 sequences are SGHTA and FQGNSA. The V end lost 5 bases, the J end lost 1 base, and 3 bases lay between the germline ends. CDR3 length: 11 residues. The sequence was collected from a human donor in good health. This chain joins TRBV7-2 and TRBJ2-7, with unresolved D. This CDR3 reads CASSPSYEQYF. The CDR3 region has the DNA TGTGCCAGCAGCCCTTCCTACGAGCAGTACTTC.